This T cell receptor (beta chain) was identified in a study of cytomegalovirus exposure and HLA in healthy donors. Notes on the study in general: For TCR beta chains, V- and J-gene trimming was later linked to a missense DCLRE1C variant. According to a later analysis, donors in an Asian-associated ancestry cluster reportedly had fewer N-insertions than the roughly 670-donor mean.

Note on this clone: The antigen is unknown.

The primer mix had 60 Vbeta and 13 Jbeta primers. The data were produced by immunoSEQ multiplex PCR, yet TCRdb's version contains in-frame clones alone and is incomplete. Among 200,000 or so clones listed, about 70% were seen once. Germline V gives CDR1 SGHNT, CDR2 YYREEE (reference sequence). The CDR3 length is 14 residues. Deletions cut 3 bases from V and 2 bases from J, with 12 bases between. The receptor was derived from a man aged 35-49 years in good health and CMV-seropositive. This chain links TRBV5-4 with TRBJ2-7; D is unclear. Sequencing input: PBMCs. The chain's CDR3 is CASSYGSGAYEQYF. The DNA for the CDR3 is TGTGCCAGCAGCTATGGCTCCGGAGCCTACGAGCAGTACTTC. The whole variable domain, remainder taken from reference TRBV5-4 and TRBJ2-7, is ETGVTQSPTHLIKTRGQQVTLRCSSQSGHNTVSWYQQALGQGPQFIFQYYREEENGRGNFPPRFSGLQFPNYSSELNVNALELDDSALYLCASSYGSGAYEQYFGPGTRLTVT.